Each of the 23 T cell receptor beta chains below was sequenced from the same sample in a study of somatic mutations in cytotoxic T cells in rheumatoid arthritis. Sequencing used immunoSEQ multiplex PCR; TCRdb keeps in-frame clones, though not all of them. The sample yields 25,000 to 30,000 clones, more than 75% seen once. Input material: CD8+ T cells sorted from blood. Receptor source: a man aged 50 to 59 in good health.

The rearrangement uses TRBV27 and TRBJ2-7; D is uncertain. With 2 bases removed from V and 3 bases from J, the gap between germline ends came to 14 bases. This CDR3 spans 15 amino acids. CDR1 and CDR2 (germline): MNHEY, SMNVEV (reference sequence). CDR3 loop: CASSLSVRTSYEQYF. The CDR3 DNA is TGTGCCAGCAGTTTAAGCGTCCGAACGAGCTACGAGCAGTACTTC.

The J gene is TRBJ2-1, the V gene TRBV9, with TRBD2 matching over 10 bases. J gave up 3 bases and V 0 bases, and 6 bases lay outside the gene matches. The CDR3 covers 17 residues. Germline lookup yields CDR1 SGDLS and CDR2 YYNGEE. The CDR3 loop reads CASSVGLAGVFYNEQFF. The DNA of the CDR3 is TGTGCCAGCAGCGTAGGGCTAGCGGGAGTTTTCTACAATGAGCAGTTCTTC.

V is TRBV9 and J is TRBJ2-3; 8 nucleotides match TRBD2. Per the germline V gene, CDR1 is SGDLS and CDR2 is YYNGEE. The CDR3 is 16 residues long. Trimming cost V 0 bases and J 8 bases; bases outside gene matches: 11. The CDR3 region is CASSVGGSGSSGTQYF. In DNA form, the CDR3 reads TGTGCCAGCAGCGTAGGAGGGAGCGGGAGTAGTGGTACGCAGTATTTT. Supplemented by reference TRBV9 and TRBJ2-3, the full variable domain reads DSGVTQTPKHLITATGQRVTLRCSPRSGDLSVYWYQQSLDQGLQFLIQYYNGEERAKGNILERFSAQQFPDLHSELNLSSLELGDSALYFCASSVGGSGSSGTQYFGPGTRLTVL.

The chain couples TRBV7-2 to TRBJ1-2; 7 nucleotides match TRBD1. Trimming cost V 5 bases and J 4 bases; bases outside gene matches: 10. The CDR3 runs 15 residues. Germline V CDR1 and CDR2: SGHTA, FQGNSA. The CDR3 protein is CASSPNRGQSYGYTF. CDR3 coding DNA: TGTGCCAGCAGCCCAAATAGGGGACAGAGCTATGGCTACACCTTC.

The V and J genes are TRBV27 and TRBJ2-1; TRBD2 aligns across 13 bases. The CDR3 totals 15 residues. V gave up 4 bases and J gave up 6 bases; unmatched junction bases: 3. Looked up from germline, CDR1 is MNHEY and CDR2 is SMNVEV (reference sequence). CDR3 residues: CASSWGLAGLNEQFF. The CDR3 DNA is TGTGCCAGCAGTTGGGGACTAGCGGGACTCAATGAGCAGTTCTTC.

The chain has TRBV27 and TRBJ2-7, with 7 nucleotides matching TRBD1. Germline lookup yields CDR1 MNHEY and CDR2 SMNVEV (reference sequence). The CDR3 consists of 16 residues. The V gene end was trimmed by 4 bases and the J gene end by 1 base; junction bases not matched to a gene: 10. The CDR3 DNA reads TGTGCCAGCAGTTGGACAACAGGGGAAGGGTCCTACGAGCAGTACTTC. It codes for CASSWTTGEGSYEQYF.

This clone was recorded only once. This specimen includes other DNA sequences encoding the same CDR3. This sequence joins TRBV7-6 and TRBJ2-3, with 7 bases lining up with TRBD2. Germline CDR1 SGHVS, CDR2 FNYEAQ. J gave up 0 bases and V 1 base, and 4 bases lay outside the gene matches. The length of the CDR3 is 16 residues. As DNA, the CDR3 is TGTGCCAGCAGCTTAGAGGCTAGCGGTAGCACAGATACGCAGTATTTT. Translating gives CASSLEASGSTDTQYF.

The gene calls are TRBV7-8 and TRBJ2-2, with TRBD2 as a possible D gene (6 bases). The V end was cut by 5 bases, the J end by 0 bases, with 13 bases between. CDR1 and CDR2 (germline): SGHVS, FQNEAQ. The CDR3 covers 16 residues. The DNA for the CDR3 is TGTGCCAGCAGCCTGCCGGGACTTTCGAACACCGGGGAGCTGTTTTTT. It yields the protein CASSLPGLSNTGELFF.

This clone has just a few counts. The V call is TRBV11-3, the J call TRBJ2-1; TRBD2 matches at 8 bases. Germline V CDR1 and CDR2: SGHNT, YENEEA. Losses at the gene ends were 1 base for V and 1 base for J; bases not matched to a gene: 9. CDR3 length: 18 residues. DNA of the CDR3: TGTGCCAGCAGCTTAGGCGGTGCGGCGGGAGGATCCTACAATGAGCAGTTCTTC. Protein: CASSLGGAAGGSYNEQFF.

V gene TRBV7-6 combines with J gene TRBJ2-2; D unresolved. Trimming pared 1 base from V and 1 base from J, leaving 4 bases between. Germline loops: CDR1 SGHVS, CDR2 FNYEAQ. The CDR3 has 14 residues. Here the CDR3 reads CASSLGGNTGELFF. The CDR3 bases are TGTGCCAGCAGCTTAGGAGGGAACACCGGGGAGCTGTTTTTT.

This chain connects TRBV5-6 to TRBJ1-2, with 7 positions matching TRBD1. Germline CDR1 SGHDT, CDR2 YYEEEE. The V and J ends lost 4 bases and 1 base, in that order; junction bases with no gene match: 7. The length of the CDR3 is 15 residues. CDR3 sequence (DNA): TGTGCCAGCAGCCCCAAGACAGGGATTAACTATGGCTACACCTTC. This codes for CASSPKTGINYGYTF.

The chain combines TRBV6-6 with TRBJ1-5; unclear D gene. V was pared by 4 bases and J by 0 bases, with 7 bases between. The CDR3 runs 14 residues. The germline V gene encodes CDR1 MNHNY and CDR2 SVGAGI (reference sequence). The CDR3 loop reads CASSFGYSNQPQHF. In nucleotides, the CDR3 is TGTGCCAGCAGTTTCGGATATAGCAATCAGCCCCAGCATTTT.

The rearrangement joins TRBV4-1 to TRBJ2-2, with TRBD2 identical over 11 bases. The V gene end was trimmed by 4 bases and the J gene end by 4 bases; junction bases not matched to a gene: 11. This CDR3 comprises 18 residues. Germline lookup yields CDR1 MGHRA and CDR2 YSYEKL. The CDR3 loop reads CASSRVLAGGPSTGELFF. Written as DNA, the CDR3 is TGCGCCAGCAGCCGAGTTTTAGCGGGAGGGCCTAGCACCGGGGAGCTGTTTTTT.

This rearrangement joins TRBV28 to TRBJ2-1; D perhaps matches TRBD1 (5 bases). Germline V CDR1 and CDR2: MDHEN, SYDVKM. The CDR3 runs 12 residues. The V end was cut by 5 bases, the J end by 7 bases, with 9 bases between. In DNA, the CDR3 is TGTGCCAGCAGTCTACAGGTAAATGAGCAGTTCTTC. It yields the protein CASSLQVNEQFF.

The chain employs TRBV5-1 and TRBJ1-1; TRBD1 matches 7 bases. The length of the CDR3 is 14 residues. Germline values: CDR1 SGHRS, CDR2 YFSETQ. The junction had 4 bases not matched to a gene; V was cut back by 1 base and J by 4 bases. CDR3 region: CASSLQGGGTEAFF. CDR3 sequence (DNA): TGCGCCAGCAGCTTGCAGGGGGGAGGCACTGAAGCTTTCTTT.

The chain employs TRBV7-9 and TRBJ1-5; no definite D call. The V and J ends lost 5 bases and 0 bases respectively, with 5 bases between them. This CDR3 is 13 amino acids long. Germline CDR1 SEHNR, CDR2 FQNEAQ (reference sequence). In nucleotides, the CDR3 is TGTGCCAGCAGCCCTATTAGCAATCAGCCCCAGCATTTT. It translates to CASSPISNQPQHF.

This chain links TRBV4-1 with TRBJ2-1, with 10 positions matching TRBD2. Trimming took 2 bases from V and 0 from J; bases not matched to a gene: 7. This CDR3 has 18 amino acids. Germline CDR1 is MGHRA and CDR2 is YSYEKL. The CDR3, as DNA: TGCGCCAGCAGCCAAAGGTCTAGCGGGAGTCTCTCCTACAATGAGCAGTTCTTC. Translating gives CASSQRSSGSLSYNEQFF.

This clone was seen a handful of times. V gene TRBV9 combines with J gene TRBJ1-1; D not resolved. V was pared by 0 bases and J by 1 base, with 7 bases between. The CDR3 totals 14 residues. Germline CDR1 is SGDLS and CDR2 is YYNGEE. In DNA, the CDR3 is TGTGCCAGCAGCGTAGTATCTGGGAACACTGAAGCTTTCTTT. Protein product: CASSVVSGNTEAFF. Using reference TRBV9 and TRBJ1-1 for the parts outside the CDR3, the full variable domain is DSGVTQTPKHLITATGQRVTLRCSPRSGDLSVYWYQQSLDQGLQFLIQYYNGEERAKGNILERFSAQQFPDLHSELNLSSLELGDSALYFCASSVVSGNTEAFFGQGTRLTVV.

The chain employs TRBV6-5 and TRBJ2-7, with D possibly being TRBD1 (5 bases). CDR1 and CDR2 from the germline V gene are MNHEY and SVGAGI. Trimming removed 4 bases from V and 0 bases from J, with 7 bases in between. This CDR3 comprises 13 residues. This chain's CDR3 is CASSSGNSYEQYF. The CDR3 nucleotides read TGTGCCAGCAGTTCAGGGAACTCCTACGAGCAGTACTTC.

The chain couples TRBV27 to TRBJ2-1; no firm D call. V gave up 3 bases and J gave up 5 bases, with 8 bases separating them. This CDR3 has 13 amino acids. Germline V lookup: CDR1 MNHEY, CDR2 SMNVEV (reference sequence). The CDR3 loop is CASSLIADNEQFF. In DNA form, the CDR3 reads TGTGCCAGCAGTTTGATAGCCGACAATGAGCAGTTCTTC.

The CDR3 spells CASKTGLAGGGETQYF. In DNA form, the CDR3 reads TGTGCCAGCAAAACCGGACTAGCGGGAGGTGGGGAGACCCAGTACTTC. The genes are TRBV7-9 and TRBJ2-5; TRBD2 agrees at 14 bases. V dropped 7 bases and J dropped 5; count of bases not matched to a gene: 9. This CDR3 contains 16 residues. Germline V lookup: CDR1 SEHNR, CDR2 FQNEAQ (reference sequence).

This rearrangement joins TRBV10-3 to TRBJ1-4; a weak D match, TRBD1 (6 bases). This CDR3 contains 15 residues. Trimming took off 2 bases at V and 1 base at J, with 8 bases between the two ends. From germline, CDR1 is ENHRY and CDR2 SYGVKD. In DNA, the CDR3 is TGTGCCATCAGTGAGATACAGGGAACTAATGAAAAACTGTTTTTT. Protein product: CAISEIQGTNEKLFF.

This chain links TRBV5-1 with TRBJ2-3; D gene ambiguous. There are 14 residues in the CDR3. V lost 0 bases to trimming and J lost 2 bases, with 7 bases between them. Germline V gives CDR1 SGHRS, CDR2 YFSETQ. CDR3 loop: CASSLETATDTQYF. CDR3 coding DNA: TGCGCCAGCAGCTTGGAGACGGCCACAGATACGCAGTATTTT.